This T cell receptor (beta chain) derives from a study of T cells of healthy individuals. The CDR3 spans 13 residues. The germline V and J ends were trimmed by 3 bases and 3 bases, with 8 bases remaining between them. CDR1 and CDR2 from the germline V gene are SGHVS and FNYEAQ. This clonotype was counted between two and nine times. TCRdb analysed the 5' RACE reads with MiXCR anew, one entry per CDR3 protein. The sample has 60,000 to 80,000 distinct CDR3 sequences; about 17% are singletons. The chain couples TRBV7-6 to TRBJ1-1; D is undetermined. The receptor was derived from a human donor in good health. The CDR3 nucleotides are TGTGCCAGCAGCTTCCGCGAGGACACTGAAGCTTTCTTT. Its translation: CASSFREDTEAFF.